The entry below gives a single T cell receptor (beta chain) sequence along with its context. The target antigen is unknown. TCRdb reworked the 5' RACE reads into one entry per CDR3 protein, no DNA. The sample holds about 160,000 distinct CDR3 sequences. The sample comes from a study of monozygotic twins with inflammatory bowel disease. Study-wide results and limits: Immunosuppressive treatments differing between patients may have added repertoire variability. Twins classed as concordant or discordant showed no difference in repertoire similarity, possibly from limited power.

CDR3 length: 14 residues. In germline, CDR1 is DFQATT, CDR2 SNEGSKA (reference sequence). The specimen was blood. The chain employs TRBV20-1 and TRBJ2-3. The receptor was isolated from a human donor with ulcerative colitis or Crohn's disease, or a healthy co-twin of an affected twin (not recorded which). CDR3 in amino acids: CSARSPLVADTQYF.